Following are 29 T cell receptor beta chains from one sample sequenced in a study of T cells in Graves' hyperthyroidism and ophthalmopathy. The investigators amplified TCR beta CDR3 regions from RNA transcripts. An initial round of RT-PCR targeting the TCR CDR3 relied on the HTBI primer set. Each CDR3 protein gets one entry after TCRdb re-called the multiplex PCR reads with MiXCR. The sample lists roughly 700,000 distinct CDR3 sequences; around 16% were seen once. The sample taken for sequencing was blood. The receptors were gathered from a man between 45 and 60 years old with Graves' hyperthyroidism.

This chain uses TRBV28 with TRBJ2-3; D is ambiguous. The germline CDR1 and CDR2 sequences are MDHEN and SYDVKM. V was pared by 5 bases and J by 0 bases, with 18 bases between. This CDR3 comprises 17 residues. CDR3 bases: TGTGCCAGCAGTCCCCCACAGCCTTTCTCTAGCACAGATACGCAGTATTTT. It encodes CASSPPQPFSSTDTQYF.

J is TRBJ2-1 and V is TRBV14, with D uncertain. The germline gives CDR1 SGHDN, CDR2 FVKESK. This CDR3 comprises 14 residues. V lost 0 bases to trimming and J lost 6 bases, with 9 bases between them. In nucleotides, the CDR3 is TGTGCCAGCAGCCAAGAAGCAGTTTTCAATGAGCAGTTCTTC. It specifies CASSQEAVFNEQFF. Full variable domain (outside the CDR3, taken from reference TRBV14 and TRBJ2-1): EAGVTQFPSHSVIEKGQTVTLRCDPISGHDNLYWYRRVMGKEIKFLLHFVKESKQDESGMPNNRFLAERTGGTYSTLKVQPAELEDSGVYFCASSQEAVFNEQFFGPGTRLTVL.

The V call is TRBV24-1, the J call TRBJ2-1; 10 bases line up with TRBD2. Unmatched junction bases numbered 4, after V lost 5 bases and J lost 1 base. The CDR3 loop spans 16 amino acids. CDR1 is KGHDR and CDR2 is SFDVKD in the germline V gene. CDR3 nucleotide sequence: TGTGCCACCAGTGCGTGGACTAGCGGTTCCTACAATGAGCAGTTCTTC. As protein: CATSAWTSGSYNEQFF.

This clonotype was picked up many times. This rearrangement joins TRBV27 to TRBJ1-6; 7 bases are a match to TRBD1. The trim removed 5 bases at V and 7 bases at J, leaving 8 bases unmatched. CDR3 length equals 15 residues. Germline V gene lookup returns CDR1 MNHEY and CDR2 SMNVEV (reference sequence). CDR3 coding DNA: TGTGCCAGCAGTCTCCACAGGGGAAACAATTCACCCCTCCACTTT. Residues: CASSLHRGNNSPLHF.

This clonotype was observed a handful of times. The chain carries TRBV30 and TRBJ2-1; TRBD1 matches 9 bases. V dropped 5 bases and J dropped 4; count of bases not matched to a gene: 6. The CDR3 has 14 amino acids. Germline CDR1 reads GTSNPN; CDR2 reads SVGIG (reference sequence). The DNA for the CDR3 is TGTGCCTGGGGGACCGGGACAGGGTACAATGAGCAGTTCTTC. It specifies CAWGTGTGYNEQFF.

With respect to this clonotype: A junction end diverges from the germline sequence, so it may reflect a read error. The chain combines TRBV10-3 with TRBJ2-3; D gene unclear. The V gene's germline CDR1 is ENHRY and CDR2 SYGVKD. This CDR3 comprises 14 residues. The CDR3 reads CAITPGSSTDTQYF. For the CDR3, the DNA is TGTGCCATCACGCCCGGTAGTAGCACAGATACACAGTATTTT.

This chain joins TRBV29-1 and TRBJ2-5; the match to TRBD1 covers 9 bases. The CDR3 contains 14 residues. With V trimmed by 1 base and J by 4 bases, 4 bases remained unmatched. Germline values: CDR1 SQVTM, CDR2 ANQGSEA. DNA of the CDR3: TGCAGCGTTGAAGCCCGACAGGGGGGAGAGACCCAGTACTTC. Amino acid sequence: CSVEARQGGETQYF.

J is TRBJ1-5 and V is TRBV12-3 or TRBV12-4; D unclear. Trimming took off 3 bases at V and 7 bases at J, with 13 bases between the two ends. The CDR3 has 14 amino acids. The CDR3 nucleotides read TGTGCCAGCAGTTTGCGGGGAGAGGGACAGCCCCAGCATTTT. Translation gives CASSLRGEGQPQHF.

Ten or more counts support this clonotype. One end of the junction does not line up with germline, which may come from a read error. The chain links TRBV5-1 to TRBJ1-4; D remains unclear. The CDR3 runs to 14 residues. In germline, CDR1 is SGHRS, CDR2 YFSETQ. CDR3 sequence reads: CASSGTATNEKLFF. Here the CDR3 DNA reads TGTGCCAGCAGTGGAACAGCAACTAATGAAAAACTGTTTTTT.

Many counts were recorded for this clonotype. CDR3 nucleotides: TGCAGTGCTAGGGAAGGGACTAGCGGGGCCTACAATGAGCAGTTCTTC. This encodes CSAREGTSGAYNEQFF. The chain uses TRBV20-1 and TRBJ2-1, with 13 bases lining up with TRBD2. The CDR3 has 16 residues. After removal of 3 bases from V and 2 bases from J, the junction contained 4 bases not matched to a gene. Germline CDR1 and CDR2: DFQATT and SNEGSKA (reference sequence).

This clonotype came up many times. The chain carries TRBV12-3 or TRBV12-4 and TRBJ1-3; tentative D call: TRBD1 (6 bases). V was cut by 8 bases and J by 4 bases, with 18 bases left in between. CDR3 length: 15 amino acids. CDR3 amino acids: CASLPNGTPGNTIYF. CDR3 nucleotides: TGTGCCAGCTTACCTAACGGGACACCGGGAAACACCATATATTTT.

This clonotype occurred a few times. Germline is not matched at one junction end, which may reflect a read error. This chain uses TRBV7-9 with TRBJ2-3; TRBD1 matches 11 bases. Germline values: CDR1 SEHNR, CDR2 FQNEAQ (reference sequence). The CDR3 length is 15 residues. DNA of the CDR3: TGTGCCAGCAGCCAGGACAGGGGGCACACAGACACGCAGTATTTT. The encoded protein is CASSQDRGHTDTQYF.

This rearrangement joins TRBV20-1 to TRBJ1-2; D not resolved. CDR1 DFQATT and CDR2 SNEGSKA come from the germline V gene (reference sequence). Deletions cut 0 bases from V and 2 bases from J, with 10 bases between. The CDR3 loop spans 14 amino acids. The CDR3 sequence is CSARESTLNYGYTF. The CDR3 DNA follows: TGCAGTGCTAGAGAGAGCACGCTAAACTATGGCTACACCTTC.

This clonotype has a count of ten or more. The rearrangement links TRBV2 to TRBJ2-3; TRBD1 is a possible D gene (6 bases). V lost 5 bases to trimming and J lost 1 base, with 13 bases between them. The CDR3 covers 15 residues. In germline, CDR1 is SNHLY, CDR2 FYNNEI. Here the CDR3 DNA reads TGTGCCAGCAGTCAACAGGGTCTCGGCACAGATACGCAGTATTTT. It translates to CASSQQGLGTDTQYF.

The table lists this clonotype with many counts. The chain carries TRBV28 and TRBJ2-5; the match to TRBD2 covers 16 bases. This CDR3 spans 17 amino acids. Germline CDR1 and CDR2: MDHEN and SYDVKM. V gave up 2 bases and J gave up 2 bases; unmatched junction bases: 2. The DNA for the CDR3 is TGTGCCAGCAGTTTAGCGGGACTAGCGGGAGGGCAAGAGACCCAGTACTTC. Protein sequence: CASSLAGLAGGQETQYF.

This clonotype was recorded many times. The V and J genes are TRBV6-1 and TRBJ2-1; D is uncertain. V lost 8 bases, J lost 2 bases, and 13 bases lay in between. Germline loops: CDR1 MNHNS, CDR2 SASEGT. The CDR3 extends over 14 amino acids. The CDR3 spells CASLSQEPYNEQFF. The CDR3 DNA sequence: TGTGCCAGCCTATCGCAGGAACCCTACAATGAGCAGTTCTTC.

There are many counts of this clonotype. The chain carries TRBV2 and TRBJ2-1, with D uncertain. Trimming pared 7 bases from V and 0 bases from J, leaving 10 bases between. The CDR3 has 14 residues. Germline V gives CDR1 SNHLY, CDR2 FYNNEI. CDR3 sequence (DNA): TGTGCCAGCATTATAGGAAACTCCTACAATGAGCAGTTCTTC. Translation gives CASIIGNSYNEQFF.

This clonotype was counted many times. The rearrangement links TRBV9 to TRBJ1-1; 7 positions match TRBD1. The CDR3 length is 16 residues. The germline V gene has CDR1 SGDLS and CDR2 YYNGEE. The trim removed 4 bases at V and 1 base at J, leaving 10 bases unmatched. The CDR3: CASSLNPGQANTEAFF. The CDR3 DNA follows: TGTGCCAGCAGCCTCAACCCCGGACAGGCGAACACTGAAGCTTTCTTT.

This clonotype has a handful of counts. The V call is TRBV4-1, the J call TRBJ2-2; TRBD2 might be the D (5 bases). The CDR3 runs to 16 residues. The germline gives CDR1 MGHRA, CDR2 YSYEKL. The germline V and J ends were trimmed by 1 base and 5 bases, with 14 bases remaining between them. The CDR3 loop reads CASSQANLGGTGELFF. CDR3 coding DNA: TGCGCCAGCAGCCAAGCCAACCTCGGCGGGACCGGGGAGCTGTTTTTT.

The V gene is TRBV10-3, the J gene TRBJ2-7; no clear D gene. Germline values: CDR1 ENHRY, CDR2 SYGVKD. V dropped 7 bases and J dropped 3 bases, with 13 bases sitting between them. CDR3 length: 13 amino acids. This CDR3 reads CAINGAINYEQYF. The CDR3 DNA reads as TGTGCCATCAACGGAGCGATCAACTACGAGCAGTACTTC.

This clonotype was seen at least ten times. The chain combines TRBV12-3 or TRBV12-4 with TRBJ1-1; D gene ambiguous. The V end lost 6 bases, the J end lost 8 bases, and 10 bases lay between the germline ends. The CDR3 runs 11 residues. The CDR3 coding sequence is TGTGCCAGCAGGGCCAGCTCCGAAGCTTTCTTT. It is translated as CASRASSEAFF.

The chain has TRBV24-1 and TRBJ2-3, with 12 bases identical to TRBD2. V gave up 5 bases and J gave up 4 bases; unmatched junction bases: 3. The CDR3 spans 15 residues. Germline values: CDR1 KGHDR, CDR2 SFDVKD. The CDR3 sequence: CATSGLAGGPDTQYF. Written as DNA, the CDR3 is TGTGCCACCAGTGGTCTAGCGGGAGGGCCAGATACGCAGTATTTT.

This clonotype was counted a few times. The DNA of the CDR3 is TGTGCCAGCCAGATAGCCGGGGCGCCCCAGCATTTT. Translation: CASQIAGAPQHF. The gene calls are TRBV2 and TRBJ1-5, with D maybe TRBD1 (5 bases). The CDR3 consists of 12 residues. The V end was cut by 8 bases, the J end by 9 bases, with 14 bases between. Germline values: CDR1 SNHLY, CDR2 FYNNEI.

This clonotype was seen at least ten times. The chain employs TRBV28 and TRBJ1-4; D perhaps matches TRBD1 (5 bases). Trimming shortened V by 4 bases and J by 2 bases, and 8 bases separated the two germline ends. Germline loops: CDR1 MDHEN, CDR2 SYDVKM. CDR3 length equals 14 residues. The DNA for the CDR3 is TGTGCCAGCAGTTCTGGGGGTACTAATGAAAAACTGTTTTTT. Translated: CASSSGGTNEKLFF.

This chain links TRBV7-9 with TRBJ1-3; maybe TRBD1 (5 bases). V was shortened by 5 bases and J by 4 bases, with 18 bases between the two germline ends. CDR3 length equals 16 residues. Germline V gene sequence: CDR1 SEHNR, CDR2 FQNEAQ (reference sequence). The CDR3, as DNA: TGTGCCAGCAGCCGACAAGGGGTCTGGGGAGGAAACACCATATATTTT. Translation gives CASSRQGVWGGNTIYF. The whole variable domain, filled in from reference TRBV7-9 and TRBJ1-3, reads DTGVSQNPRHKITKRGQNVTFRCDPISEHNRLYWYRQTLGQGPEFLTYFQNEAQLEKSRLLSDRFSAERPKGSFSTLEIQRTEQGDSAMYLCASSRQGVWGGNTIYFGEGSWLTVV.

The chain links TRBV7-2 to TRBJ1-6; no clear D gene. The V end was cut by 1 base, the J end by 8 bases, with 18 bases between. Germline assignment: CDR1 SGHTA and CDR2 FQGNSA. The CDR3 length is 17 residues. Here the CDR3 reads CASSLGRRTGGDSPLHF. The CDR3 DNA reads TGTGCCAGCAGCTTAGGGCGGCGGACCGGCGGGGATTCACCCCTCCACTTT.

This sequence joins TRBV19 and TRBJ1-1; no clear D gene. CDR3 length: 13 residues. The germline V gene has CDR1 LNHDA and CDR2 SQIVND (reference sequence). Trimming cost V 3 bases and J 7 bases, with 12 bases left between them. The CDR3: CASSMIHRVEAFF. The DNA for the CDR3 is TGTGCCAGTAGTATGATTCACCGGGTTGAAGCTTTCTTT.

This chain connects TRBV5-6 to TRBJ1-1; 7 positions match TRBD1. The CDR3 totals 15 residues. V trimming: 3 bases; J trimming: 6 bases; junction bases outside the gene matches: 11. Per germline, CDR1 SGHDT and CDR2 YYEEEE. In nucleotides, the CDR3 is TGTGCCAGCAGCTATTACCCACCAGGGACAGCTGAAGCTTTCTTT. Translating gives CASSYYPPGTAEAFF.

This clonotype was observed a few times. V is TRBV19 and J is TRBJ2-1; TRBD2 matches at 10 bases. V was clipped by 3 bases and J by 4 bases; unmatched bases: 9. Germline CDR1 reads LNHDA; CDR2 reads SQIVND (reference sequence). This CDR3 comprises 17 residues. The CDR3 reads CASSMHRTSGNYNEQFF. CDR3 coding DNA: TGTGCCAGTAGTATGCATAGGACTAGCGGAAATTACAATGAGCAGTTCTTC.